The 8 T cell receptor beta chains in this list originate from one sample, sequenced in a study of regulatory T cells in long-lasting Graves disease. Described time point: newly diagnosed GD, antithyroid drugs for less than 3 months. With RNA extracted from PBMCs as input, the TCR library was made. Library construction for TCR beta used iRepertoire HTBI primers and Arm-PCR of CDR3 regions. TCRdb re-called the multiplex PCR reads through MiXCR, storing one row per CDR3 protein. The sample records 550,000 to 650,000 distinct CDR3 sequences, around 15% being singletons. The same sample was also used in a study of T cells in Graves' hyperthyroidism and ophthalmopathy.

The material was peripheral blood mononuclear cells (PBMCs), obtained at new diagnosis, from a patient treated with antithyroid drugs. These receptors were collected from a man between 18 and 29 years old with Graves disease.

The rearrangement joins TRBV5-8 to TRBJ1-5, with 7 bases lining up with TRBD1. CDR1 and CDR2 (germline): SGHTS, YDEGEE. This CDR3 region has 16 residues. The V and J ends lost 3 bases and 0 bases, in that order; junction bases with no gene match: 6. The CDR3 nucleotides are TGTGCCAGCAGCTCTCGACAGGGTAGTAGCAATCAGCCCCAGCATTTT. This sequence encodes CASSSRQGSSNQPQHF.

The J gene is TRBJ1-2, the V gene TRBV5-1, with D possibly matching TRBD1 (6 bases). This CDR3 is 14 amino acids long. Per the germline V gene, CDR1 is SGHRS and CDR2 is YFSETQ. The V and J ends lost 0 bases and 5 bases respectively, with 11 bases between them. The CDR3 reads CASSLGAGEYGYTF. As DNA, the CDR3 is TGCGCCAGCAGCTTGGGGGCAGGGGAGTATGGCTACACCTTC.

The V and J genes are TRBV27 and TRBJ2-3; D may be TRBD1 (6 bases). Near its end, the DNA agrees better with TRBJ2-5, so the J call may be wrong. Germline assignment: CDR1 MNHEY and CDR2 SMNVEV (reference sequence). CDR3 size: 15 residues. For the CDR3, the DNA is TGTGCCAGCAGCCTAAACAGGGTACGAGTGGAGACCCAGTACTTC. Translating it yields CASSLNRVRVETQYF.

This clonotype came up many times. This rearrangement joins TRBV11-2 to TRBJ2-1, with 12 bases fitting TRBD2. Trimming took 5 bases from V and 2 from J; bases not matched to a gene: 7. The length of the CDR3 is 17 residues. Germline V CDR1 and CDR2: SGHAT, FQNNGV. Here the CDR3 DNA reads TGTGCCAGCAGCCCCCTCTGGACTAGCGGGACCTACAATGAGCAGTTCTTC. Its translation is CASSPLWTSGTYNEQFF. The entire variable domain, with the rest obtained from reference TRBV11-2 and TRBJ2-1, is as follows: EAGVAQSPRYKIIEKRQSVAFWCNPISGHATLYWYQQILGQGPKLLIQFQNNGVVDDSQLPKDRFSAERLKGVDSTLKIQPAKLEDSAVYLCASSPLWTSGTYNEQFFGPGTRLTVL.

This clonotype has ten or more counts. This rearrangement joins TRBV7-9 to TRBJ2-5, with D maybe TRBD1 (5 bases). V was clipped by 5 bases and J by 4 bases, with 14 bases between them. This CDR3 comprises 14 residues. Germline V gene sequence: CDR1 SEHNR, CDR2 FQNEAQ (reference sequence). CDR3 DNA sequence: TGTGCCAGCAGCGAGGACCCAAGGGGAGAGACCCAGTACTTC. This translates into CASSEDPRGETQYF.

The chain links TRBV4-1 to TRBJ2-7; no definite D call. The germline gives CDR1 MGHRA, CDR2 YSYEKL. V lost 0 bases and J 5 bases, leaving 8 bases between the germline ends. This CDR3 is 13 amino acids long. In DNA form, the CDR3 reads TGCGCCAGCAGCCAAGATCTTGGCCACGAGCAGTACTTC. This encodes CASSQDLGHEQYF.

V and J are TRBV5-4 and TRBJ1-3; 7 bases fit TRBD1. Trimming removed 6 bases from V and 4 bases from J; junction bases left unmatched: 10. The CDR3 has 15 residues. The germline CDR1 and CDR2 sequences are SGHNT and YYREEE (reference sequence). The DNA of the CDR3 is TGTGCCAGCACCAAAGCCGGGACAGAGGGAAACACCATATATTTT. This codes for CASTKAGTEGNTIYF.

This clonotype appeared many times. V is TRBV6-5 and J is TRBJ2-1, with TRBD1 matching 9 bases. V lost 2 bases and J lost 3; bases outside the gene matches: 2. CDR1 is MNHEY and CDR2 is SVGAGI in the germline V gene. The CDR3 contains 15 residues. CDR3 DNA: TGTGCCAGCAGTTACGGGACAGGGCTCTACAATGAGCAGTTCTTC. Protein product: CASSYGTGLYNEQFF.